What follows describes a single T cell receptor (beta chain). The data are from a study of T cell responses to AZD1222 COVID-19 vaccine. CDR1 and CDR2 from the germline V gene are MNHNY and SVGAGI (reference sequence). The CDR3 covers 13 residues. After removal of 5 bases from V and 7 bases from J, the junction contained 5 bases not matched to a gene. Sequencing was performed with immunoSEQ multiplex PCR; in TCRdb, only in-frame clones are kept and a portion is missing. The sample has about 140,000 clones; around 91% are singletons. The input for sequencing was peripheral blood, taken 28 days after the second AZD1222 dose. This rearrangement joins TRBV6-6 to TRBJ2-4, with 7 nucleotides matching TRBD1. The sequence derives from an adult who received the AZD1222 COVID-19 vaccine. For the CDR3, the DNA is TGTGCCAGCAGTCAGGACAGGAGGAACATTCAGTACTTC. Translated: CASSQDRRNIQYF.